What follows are 12 T cell receptor beta chains derived from one specimen sequenced in a study of T-cell reconstitution after alpha-beta-depleted transplantation in children listed by TCRdb under 2016. Library prep was done by PCR. Sequencing took place on an Illumina HiSeq 2500. TCR libraries were prepared with molecular barcoding, using unique molecular identifiers to normalize TCRbeta repertoire quantification. TCRdb applied fastp at Q25 and MiXCR to the public reads, then kept only in-frame beta chains. One record per CDR3 amino acid sequence lists the most common genes and DNA. The sample table contains about 230,000 distinct CDR3 sequences; only one count was recorded for roughly a tenth of them. Of the sample, about 4.8% is held by the ten largest clones. This material consisted of PBMCs from the stem cell graft donor, taken from the stem cell graft. These receptors were taken from a human donor who donated a stem cell graft to a child with SCID.

This clonotype showed up just a few times. The rearrangement links TRBV5-1 to TRBJ2-7, with 12 bases that match TRBD1. There are 14 residues in the CDR3. V lost 5 bases to trimming and J lost 5 bases; unmatched junction nucleotides: 5. Looked up from germline, CDR1 is SGHRS and CDR2 is YFSETQ. The DNA of the CDR3 is TGCGCCAGCAGGTCGGGACAGGGGGCCGACGAGCAGTACTTC. It codes for CASRSGQGADEQYF.

This clonotype was seen repeatedly, ten times or more. The CDR3 protein is CASSTGGAADTQYF. CDR3 sequence (DNA): TGTGCCAGCAGTACGGGGGGGGCCGCAGATACGCAGTATTTT. J is TRBJ2-3 and V is TRBV6-2 or TRBV6-3, with 8 bases that match TRBD2. CDR3 size: 14 residues. CDR1 is MNHEY and CDR2 is SVGEGT in the germline V gene. The junction had 5 bases not matched to a gene; V was cut back by 5 bases and J by 4 bases.

The sample holds many counts of this clonotype. V gene TRBV4-2 combines with J gene TRBJ1-2; a possible D gene is TRBD1 (5 bases). The CDR3 covers 14 residues. The V end lost 3 bases, the J end lost 0 bases, and 8 bases lay between the germline ends. Germline V CDR1 and CDR2: LGHNA, YNFKEQ. As DNA, the CDR3 is TGTGCCAGCAGCCAGGGGGACGCTAACTATGGCTACACCTTC. This gives the protein CASSQGDANYGYTF.

The genes are TRBV7-9 and TRBJ1-2; D uncertain. CDR3 size: 19 residues. Germline V gene data show CDR1 as SEHNR and CDR2 as FQNEAQ (reference sequence). The V gene lost 3 bases and the J gene lost 0 bases, with 23 bases spanning the gap. CDR3 region: CASSFSFGLQPPTNYGYTF. CDR3 coding DNA: TGTGCCAGCAGCTTTAGTTTTGGATTGCAACCGCCGACTAACTATGGCTACACCTTC.

This clonotype was picked up many times. The chain employs TRBV9 and TRBJ1-2; D gene uncertain. Per the germline V gene, CDR1 is SGDLS and CDR2 is YYNGEE. The CDR3 is 12 amino acids. V was pared by 0 bases and J by 4 bases, with 4 bases between. The CDR3 sequence: CASSVGGYGYTF. For the CDR3, the DNA is TGTGCCAGCAGCGTAGGGGGCTATGGCTACACCTTC.

This clonotype was counted at least ten times. This chain links TRBV5-1 with TRBJ2-2, with 10 bases identical to TRBD2. V was clipped by 4 bases and J by 0 bases; unmatched bases: 3. Germline V gives CDR1 SGHRS, CDR2 YFSETQ. The CDR3 totals 16 residues. CDR3 region: CASSPLAGANTGELFF. In DNA, the CDR3 is TGCGCCAGCAGCCCCCTAGCGGGGGCGAACACCGGGGAGCTGTTTTTT.

The sample holds many counts of this clonotype. V is TRBV20-1 and J is TRBJ2-1; 11 nucleotides agree with TRBD1. This CDR3 comprises 16 residues. Germline trimming cut 0 bases from V and 7 bases from J; bases unmatched to any gene: 8. Germline-derived CDR1 and CDR2 are DFQATT and SNEGSKA (reference sequence). CDR3 in amino acids: CSAREIWGQGGNEQFF. The CDR3 coding sequence is TGCAGTGCTAGAGAAATCTGGGGACAGGGGGGGAATGAGCAGTTCTTC.

This chain connects TRBV4-2 to TRBJ1-1; perhaps TRBD1 as D (5 bases). The germline CDR1 and CDR2 sequences are LGHNA and YNFKEQ. CDR3 length: 14 amino acids. Trimming took off 2 bases at V and 0 bases at J, with 7 bases between the two ends. CDR3 sequence: CASSQSDMNTEAFF. For the CDR3, the DNA is TGTGCCAGCAGCCAATCGGACATGAACACTGAAGCTTTCTTT.

This clonotype appeared many times. CDR3 sequence (DNA): TGTGCCAGCACCTGGGGAGCCAATGAGCAGTTCTTC. Amino acid sequence: CASTWGANEQFF. This chain connects TRBV3-1 to TRBJ2-1, with D tentatively TRBD2 (5 bases). Per germline, CDR1 LGHDT and CDR2 YNNKEL (reference sequence). Trimming cost V 7 bases and J 6 bases, with 10 bases left between them. The CDR3 length is 12 residues.

This clonotype was found many times. The V and J genes are TRBV7-2 and TRBJ2-3; maybe TRBD2 (5 bases). With 0 bases removed from V and 6 bases from J, the gap between germline ends came to 10 bases. The CDR3 has 14 amino acids. Germline V gives CDR1 SGHTA, CDR2 FQGNSA. CDR3 nucleotides: TGTGCCAGCAGCTTAGCCCCGGGAAGGGATACGCAGTATTTT. Translation gives CASSLAPGRDTQYF.

This clonotype was seen at least ten times. In nucleotides, the CDR3 is TGTGCCAGCAGTTTAGGGGGGGGGCTCACAGATACGCAGTATTTT. This gives the protein CASSLGGGLTDTQYF. This sequence joins TRBV12-3 or TRBV12-4 and TRBJ2-3; D may be TRBD2 (7 bases). V lost 1 base and J 2 bases, leaving 10 bases between the germline ends. The CDR3 contains 15 residues.

This clonotype was counted many times. The rearrangement uses TRBV20-1 and TRBJ2-7; no clear D. The germline V gene encodes CDR1 DFQATT and CDR2 SNEGSKA (reference sequence). Trimming stripped 0 bases from V and 0 bases from J, with 12 bases between. CDR3 length: 15 residues. In DNA, the CDR3 is TGCAGTGCTAGAGATGACGGACGGATCTCCTACGAGCAGTACTTC. It yields the protein CSARDDGRISYEQYF.